This T cell receptor beta chain was recovered during a study of T cells in women clearing cervical HPV infection. Average input was approximately 1.3 ug genomic DNA for immunoSEQ TCR beta CDR3 amplification. Only in-frame clones appear in the TCRdb table, and some are missing; sequencing was by immunoSEQ multiplex PCR. The table counts around 22,000 clones; 4% to 5.5% lies in the top ten. All participants had a single incident cervical HPV16 infection, and prevalent HPV16 infections were excluded. Remarks on this clone: The CDR3 end lies 3 residues beyond the end of the read and is filled in from the germline J gene.

The ends were cut back, 1 base at V and 2 bases at J, with 11 bases in the middle. This CDR3 region has 14 residues. Germline V gene sequence: CDR1 SQVTM, CDR2 ANQGSEA. The specimen was blood buffy coat. The sequence derives from a woman between 18 and 70 years old with a cervical HPV16 infection that either progressed to CIN3+ or cleared (not recorded which). V gene TRBV29-1 combines with J gene TRBJ2-5; tentatively, D is TRBD1 (5 bases). CDR3 amino acids: CSVEGGRDQETQYF. Incomplete CDR3 DNA: TGCAGCGTTGAAGGCGGCAGGGATCAAGAGACC.